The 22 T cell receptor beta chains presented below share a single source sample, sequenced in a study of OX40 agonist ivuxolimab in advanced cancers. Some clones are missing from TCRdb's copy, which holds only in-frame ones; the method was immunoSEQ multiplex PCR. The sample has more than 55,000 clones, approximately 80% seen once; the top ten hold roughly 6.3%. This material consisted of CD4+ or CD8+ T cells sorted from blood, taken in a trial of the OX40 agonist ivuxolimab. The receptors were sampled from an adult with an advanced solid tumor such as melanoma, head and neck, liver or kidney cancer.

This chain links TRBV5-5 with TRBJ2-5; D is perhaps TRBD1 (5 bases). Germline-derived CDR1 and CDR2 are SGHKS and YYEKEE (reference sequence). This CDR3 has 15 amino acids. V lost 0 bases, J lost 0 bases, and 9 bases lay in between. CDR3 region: CASSLGQTYQETQYF. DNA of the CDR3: TGTGCCAGCAGCTTGGGACAGACGTACCAAGAGACCCAGTACTTC. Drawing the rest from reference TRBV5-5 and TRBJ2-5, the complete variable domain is DAGVTQSPTHLIKTRGQQVTLRCSPISGHKSVSWYQQVLGQGPQFIFQYYEKEERGRGNFPDRFSARQFPNYSSELNVNALLLGDSALYLCASSLGQTYQETQYFGPGTRLLVL.

The CDR3 here is CASKSSGPSGGYTF. The CDR3 DNA is TGTGCCAGCAAGTCTTCCGGGCCCTCGGGAGGCTACACCTTC. This sequence joins TRBV6-1 and TRBJ1-2; D ambiguous. Trimming cost V 7 bases and J 8 bases, with 20 bases left between them. Germline V lookup: CDR1 MNHNS, CDR2 SASEGT. The CDR3 totals 14 residues.

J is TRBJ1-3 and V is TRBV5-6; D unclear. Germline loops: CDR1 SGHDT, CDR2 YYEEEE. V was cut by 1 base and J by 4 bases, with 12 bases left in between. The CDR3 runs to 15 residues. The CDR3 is CASSLQQTNGNTIYF. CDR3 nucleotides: TGTGCCAGCAGCTTGCAACAGACCAACGGAAACACCATATATTTT.

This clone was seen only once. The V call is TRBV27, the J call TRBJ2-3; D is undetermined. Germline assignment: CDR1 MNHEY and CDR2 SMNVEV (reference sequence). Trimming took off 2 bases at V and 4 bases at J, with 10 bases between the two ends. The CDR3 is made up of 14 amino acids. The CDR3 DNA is TGTGCCAGCAGTTTAGGGCCTCCCCCAGATACGCAGTATTTT. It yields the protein CASSLGPPPDTQYF.

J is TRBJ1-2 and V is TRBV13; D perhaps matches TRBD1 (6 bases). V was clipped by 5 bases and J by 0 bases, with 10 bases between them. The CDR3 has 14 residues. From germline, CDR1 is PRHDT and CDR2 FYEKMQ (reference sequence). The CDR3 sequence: CASSRGQPNYGYTF. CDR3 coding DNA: TGTGCCAGCAGCCGAGGACAGCCTAACTATGGCTACACCTTC.

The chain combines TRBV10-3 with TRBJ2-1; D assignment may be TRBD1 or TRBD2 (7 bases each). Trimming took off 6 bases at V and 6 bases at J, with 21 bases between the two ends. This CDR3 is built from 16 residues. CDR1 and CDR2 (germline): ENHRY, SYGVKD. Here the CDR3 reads CAIRAGAGGEGNEQFF. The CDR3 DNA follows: TGTGCCATCAGGGCGGGGGCAGGGGGTGAAGGCAATGAGCAGTTCTTC.

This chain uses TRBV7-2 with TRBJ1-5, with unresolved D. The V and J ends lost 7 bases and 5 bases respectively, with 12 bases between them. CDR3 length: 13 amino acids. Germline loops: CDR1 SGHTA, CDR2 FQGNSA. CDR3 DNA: TGTGCCAGCACCTCGTCCATCCATCAGCCCCAGCATTTT. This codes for CASTSSIHQPQHF.

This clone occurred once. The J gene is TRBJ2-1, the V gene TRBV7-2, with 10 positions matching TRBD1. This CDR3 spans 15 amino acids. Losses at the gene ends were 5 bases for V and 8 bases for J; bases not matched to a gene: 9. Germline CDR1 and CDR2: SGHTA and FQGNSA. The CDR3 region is CASSTRTGGMDEQFF. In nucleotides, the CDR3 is TGTGCCAGCAGCACCCGGACAGGGGGGATGGATGAGCAGTTCTTC.

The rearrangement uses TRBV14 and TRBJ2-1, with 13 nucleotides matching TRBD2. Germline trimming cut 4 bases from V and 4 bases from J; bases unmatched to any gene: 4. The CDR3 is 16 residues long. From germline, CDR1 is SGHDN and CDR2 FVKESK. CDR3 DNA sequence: TGTGCCAGCAGCCGATGGACTAGCGGGGGATACAATGAGCAGTTCTTC. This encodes CASSRWTSGGYNEQFF. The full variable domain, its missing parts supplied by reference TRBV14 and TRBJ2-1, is EAGVTQFPSHSVIEKGQTVTLRCDPISGHDNLYWYRRVMGKEIKFLLHFVKESKQDESGMPNNRFLAERTGGTYSTLKVQPAELEDSGVYFCASSRWTSGGYNEQFFGPGTRLTVL.

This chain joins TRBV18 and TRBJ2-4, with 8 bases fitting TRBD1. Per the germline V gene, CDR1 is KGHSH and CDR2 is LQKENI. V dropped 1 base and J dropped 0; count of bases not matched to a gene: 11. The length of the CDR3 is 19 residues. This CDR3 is CASSPLGQANQLAKNIQYF. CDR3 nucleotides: TGTGCCAGCTCACCACTGGGACAGGCTAACCAACTAGCCAAAAACATTCAGTACTTC.

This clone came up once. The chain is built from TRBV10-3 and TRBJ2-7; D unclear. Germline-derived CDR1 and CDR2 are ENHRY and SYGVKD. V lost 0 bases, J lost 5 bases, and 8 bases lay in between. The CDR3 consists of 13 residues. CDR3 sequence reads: CAISESEENEQYF. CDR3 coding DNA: TGTGCCATCAGTGAGTCGGAAGAGAACGAGCAGTACTTC.

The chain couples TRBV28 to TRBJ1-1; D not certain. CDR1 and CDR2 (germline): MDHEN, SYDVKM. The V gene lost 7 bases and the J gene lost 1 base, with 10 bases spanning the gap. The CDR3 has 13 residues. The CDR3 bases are TGTGCCAGCAAGGTTGAGGGGAACACTGAAGCTTTCTTT. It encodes CASKVEGNTEAFF.

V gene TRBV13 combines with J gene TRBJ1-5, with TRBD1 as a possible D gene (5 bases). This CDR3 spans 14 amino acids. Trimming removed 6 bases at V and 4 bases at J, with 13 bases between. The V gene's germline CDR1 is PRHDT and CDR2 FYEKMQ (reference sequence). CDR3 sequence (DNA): TGTGCCAGCAGTAGATCGGGGGGAAATCAGCCCCAGCATTTT. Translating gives CASSRSGGNQPQHF.

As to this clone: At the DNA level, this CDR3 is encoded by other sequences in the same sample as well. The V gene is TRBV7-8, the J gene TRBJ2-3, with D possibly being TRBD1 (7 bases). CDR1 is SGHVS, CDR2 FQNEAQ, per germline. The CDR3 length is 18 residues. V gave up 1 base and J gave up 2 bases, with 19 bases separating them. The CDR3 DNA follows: TGTGCCAGCAGCTTAGAGAGGAGGGGGCCTAGGCCCACAGATACGCAGTATTTT. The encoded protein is CASSLERRGPRPTDTQYF. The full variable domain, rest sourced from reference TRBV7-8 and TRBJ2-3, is GAGVSQSPRYKVAKRGQDVALRCDPISGHVSLFWYQQALGQGPEFLTYFQNEAQLDKSGLPSDRFFAERPEGSVSTLKIQRTQQEDSAVYLCASSLERRGPRPTDTQYFGPGTRLTVL.

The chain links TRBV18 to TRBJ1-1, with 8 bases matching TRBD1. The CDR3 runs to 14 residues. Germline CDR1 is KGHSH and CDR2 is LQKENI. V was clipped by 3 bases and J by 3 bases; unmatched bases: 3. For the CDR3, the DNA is TGTGCCAGCTCACCGACAGGGGTAGACACTGAAGCTTTCTTT. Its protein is CASSPTGVDTEAFF.

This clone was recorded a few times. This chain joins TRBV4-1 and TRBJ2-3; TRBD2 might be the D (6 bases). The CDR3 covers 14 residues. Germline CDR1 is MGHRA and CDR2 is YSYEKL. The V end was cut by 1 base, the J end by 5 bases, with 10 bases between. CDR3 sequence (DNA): TGCGCCAGCAGCCAAGGGGCGGGACTAGATACGCAGTATTTT. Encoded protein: CASSQGAGLDTQYF.

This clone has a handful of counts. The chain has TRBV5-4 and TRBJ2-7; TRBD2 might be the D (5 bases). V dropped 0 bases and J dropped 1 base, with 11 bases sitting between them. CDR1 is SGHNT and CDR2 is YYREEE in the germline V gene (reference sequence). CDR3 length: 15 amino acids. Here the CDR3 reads CASSLGPRESYEQYF. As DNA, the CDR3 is TGTGCCAGCAGCTTGGGGCCTAGGGAGTCCTACGAGCAGTACTTC.

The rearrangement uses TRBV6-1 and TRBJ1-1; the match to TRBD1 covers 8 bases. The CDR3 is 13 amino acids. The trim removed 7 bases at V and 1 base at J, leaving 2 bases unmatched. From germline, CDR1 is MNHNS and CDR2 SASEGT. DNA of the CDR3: TGTGCCAGCACAGGGGGCGGGAACACTGAAGCTTTCTTT. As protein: CASTGGGNTEAFF.

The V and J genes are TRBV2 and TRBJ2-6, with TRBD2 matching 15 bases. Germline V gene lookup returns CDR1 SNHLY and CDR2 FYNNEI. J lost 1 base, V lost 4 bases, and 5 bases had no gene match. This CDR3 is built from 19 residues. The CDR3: CASSVAGLAGGSGANVLTF. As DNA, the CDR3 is TGTGCCAGCAGTGTCGCGGGACTAGCGGGAGGTTCTGGGGCCAACGTCCTGACTTTC.

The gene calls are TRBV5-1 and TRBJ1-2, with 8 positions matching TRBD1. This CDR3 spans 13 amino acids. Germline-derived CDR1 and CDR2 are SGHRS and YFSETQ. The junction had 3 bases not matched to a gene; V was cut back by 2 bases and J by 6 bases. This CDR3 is CASSFQGADGYTF. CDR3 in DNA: TGCGCCAGCAGCTTTCAGGGGGCGGATGGCTACACCTTC.

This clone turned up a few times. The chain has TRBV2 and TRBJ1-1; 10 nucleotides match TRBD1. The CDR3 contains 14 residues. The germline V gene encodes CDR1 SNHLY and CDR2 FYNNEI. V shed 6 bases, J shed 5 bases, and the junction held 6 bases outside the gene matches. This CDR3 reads CASRGGTGETEAFF. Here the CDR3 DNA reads TGTGCCAGCAGAGGGGGGACAGGGGAAACTGAAGCTTTCTTT.

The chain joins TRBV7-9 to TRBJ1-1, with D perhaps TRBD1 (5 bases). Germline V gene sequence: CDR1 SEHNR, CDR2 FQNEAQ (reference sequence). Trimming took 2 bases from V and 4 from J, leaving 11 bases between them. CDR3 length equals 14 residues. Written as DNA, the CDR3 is TGTGCCAGCAGCTTAATCGATGGGGGCACTGAAGCTTTCTTT. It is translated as CASSLIDGGTEAFF.